The T cell receptor beta chain under discussion was sequenced for a study of graft-versus-host responses after intestinal transplantation. As for the study in general: Transplant recipients had multivisceral, liver-intestinal, or isolated intestinal grafts. The recipients all started with anti-thymocyte globulin induction and then took tacrolimus and steroids for around three years.

Study-wide points: Peak levels of circulating GvH clones tracked with early post-transplant HvG declines. GvH clones were identified in recipient marrow, with some first appearing in ileum or blood.

This clone has just a few counts. Its target is not known. This CDR3 is 13 amino acids long. Germline V CDR1 and CDR2: SGHVS, FNYEAQ. With 3 bases removed from V and 5 bases from J, the gap between germline ends came to 11 bases. The table came from immunoSEQ multiplex PCR; TCRdb's copy has only in-frame clones and leaves some out. In the table there are about 71,000 clones, 94% of which are singletons. The TCR sequence derives from a human donor who received an intestinal transplant. J is TRBJ2-7 and V is TRBV7-6, with D tentatively TRBD2 (5 bases). This material consisted of unstimulated CD8+ T cells sorted from spleen or lymph node cells, taken before intestinal transplant. The CDR3 loop reads CASSFGGSDEQYF. In nucleotides, the CDR3 is TGTGCCAGCAGCTTTGGTGGGAGCGACGAGCAGTACTTC.